This paragraph covers one T cell receptor beta chain sequence. The sample is drawn from a study of blood T cell repertoires in COVID-19. Overall study: Acute and convalescent COVID-19 specimens originated in the United States, Italy and Spain. PBMCs, B-cell-depleted T cells, or T cells were the source of the cDNA or gDNA that made up the material.

The CDR3 consists of 15 residues. The germline V gene has CDR1 MNHEY and CDR2 SVGEGT. Losses at the gene ends were 2 bases for V and 2 bases for J; bases not matched to a gene: 4. In the original workflow: Reference gene primer amplification gave estimated nucleated cell counts. The repertoire was sequenced with immunoSEQ multiplex PCR; TCRdb's copy has only in-frame clones and lacks some. That table gives V, J and clone size, and the DNA gave D and trimming. The sample lists approximately 92,000 clones, 86% occurring once. Sequenced sample: peripheral blood. The receptor's source is a woman in her sixties in a cohort sampled during active or convalescent COVID-19. The chain has TRBV6-2 or TRBV6-3 and TRBJ2-3; TRBD1 aligns across 7 bases. As DNA, the CDR3 is TGTGCCAGCAGTTACGGGGACAGACCCACAGATACGCAGTATTTT. Translated: CASSYGDRPTDTQYF.